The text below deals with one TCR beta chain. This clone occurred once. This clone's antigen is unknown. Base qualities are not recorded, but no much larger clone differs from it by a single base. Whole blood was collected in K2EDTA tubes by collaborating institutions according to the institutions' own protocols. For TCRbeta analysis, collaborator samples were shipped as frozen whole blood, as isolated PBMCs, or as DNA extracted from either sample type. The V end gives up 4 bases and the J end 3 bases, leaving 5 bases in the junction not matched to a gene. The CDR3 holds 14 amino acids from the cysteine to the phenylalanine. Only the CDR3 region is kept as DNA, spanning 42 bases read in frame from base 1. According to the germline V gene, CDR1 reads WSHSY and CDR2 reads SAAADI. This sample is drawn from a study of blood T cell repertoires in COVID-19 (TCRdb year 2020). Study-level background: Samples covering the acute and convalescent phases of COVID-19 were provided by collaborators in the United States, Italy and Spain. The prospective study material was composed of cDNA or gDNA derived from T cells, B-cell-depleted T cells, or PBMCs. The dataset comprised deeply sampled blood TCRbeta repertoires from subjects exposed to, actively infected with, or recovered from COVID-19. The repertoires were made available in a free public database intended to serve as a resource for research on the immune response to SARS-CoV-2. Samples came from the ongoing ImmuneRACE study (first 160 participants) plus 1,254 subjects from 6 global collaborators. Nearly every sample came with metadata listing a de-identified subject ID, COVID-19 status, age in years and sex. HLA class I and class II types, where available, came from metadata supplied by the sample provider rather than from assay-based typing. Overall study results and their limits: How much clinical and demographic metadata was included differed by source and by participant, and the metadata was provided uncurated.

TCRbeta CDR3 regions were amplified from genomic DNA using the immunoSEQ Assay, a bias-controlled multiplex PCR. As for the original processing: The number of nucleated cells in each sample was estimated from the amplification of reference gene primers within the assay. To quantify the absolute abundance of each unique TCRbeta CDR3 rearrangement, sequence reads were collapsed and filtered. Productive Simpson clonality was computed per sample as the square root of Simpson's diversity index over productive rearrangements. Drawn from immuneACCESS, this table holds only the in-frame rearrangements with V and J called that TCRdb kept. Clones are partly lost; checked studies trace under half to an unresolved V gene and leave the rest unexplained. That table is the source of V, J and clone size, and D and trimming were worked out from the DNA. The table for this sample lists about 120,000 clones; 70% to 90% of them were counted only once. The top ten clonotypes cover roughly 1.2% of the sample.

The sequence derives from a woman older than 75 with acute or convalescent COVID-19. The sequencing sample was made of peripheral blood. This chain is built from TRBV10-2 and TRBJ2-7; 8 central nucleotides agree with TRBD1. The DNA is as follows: TGCGCCAGCAGTGGCGGACAGGGACTCTACGAGCAGTACTTC. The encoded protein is CASSGGQGLYEQYF.